The 19 T cell receptor beta chains listed next were all sequenced from one sample in a study of blood T cell repertoires in COVID-19. Method: immunoSEQ multiplex PCR; TCRdb's copy keeps in-frame clones and lacks some. This sample has a few hundred thousand clones, with 90% found just once. Material: PBMCs or T cells enriched from blood (not recorded which). The receptors were sampled from a woman aged 18-30 years with acute COVID-19.

The chain recombines TRBV4-1 with TRBJ2-1; the match to TRBD1 covers 11 bases. V lost 1 base to trimming and J lost 0 bases; unmatched junction nucleotides: 8. Germline loops: CDR1 MGHRA, CDR2 YSYEKL. This CDR3 contains 19 residues. CDR3 residues: CASSQGPMGQGDSYNEQFF. CDR3 sequence (DNA): TGCGCCAGCAGCCAAGGCCCCATGGGACAGGGGGACTCCTACAATGAGCAGTTCTTC.

The V gene is TRBV29-1, the J gene TRBJ1-1; tentatively, D is TRBD1 (5 bases). Trimming shortened V by 7 bases and J by 4 bases, and 16 bases separated the two germline ends. The germline CDR1 and CDR2 sequences are SQVTM and ANQGSEA. The CDR3 runs to 13 residues. The CDR3 nucleotides read TGCAGCGGCAACAGGATTAGGGGCACTGAAGCTTTCTTT. It encodes CSGNRIRGTEAFF.

This clone was observed once. This chain links TRBV30 with TRBJ1-2; D ambiguous. Germline lookup yields CDR1 GTSNPN and CDR2 SVGIG (reference sequence). V lost 7 bases, J lost 4 bases, and 19 bases lay in between. CDR3 length equals 14 residues. CDR3 nucleotides: TGTGCCTACTCCCGCCGGGGAGCTTCCTATGGCTACACCTTC. Translation: CAYSRRGASYGYTF.

The gene calls are TRBV5-1 and TRBJ2-7; D uncertain. The germline V gene has CDR1 SGHRS and CDR2 YFSETQ. CDR3 length: 14 residues. With 0 bases removed from V and 4 bases from J, the gap between germline ends came to 11 bases. This chain's CDR3 is CASSLEQLSYEQYF. Here the CDR3 DNA reads TGCGCCAGCAGCTTGGAACAGTTATCTTACGAGCAGTACTTC.

The rearrangement joins TRBV19 to TRBJ2-3; 7 bases line up with TRBD1. Germline CDR1 LNHDA, CDR2 SQIVND (reference sequence). The CDR3 runs to 16 residues. J lost 4 bases, V lost 3 bases, and 10 bases had no gene match. The CDR3 loop is CASSMRARGFSDTQYF. CDR3 DNA: TGTGCCAGTAGTATGAGGGCCAGGGGGTTTTCAGATACGCAGTATTTT.

This clone has a single count. The J gene is TRBJ2-7, the V gene TRBV9; D is uncertain. CDR1 is SGDLS and CDR2 is YYNGEE in the germline V gene. Trimming left V 3 bases short and J 1 base short, with 11 bases between. This CDR3 comprises 14 residues. The CDR3 coding sequence is TGTGCCAGCAGCGGTGGCTCCCCGTCCTACGAGCAGTACTTC. Translation gives CASSGGSPSYEQYF.

This clone has a handful of counts. This sequence joins TRBV7-9 and TRBJ1-6; 7 positions match TRBD1. This CDR3 contains 14 residues. V dropped 6 bases and J dropped 6; count of bases not matched to a gene: 5. Germline V gene sequence: CDR1 SEHNR, CDR2 FQNEAQ (reference sequence). The CDR3 sequence is CASRVAGGNSPLHF. In DNA, the CDR3 is TGTGCCAGCAGAGTGGCAGGGGGTAATTCACCCCTCCACTTT. The complete variable domain, with remaining parts taken from reference TRBV7-9 and TRBJ1-6, reads DTGVSQNPRHKITKRGQNVTFRCDPISEHNRLYWYRQTLGQGPEFLTYFQNEAQLEKSRLLSDRFSAERPKGSFSTLEIQRTEQGDSAMYLCASRVAGGNSPLHFGNGTRLTVT.

The chain has TRBV11-2 and TRBJ2-7, with D hard to call. CDR3 length: 15 amino acids. Per the germline V gene, CDR1 is SGHAT and CDR2 is FQNNGV. The V end was cut by 2 bases, the J end by 0 bases, with 11 bases between. Here the CDR3 reads CASSLQAMSSYEQYF. The CDR3 DNA sequence: TGTGCCAGCAGCTTACAAGCGATGAGCTCCTACGAGCAGTACTTC.

V and J are TRBV2 and TRBJ2-1; 7 bases agree with TRBD1. The V and J ends lost 7 bases and 8 bases, in that order; junction bases with no gene match: 14. The CDR3 runs to 15 residues. The V gene's germline CDR1 is SNHLY and CDR2 FYNNEI. CDR3 coding DNA: TGTGCCAGCAAAAACCAGGGGGTCTTCGCGGATGAGCAGTTCTTC. Protein product: CASKNQGVFADEQFF. The full variable domain, its missing parts supplied by reference TRBV2 and TRBJ2-1, is EPEVTQTPSHQVTQMGQEVILRCVPISNHLYFYWYRQILGQKVEFLVSFYNNEISEKSEIFDDQFSVERPDGSNFTLKIRSTKLEDSAMYFCASKNQGVFADEQFFGPGTRLTVL.

A single count supports this clone. The chain uses TRBV5-1 and TRBJ2-5; TRBD1 matches 8 bases. The CDR3 totals 13 residues. Trimming at V came to 5 bases and at J to 5 bases, leaving 5 bases not matched to a gene. Germline V gene lookup returns CDR1 SGHRS and CDR2 YFSETQ. The CDR3: CASSPGGAETQYF. Written as DNA, the CDR3 is TGCGCCAGCAGTCCAGGGGGCGCGGAGACCCAGTACTTC.

The rearrangement links TRBV5-1 to TRBJ1-4; possibly TRBD1 for D (5 bases). This CDR3 spans 14 amino acids. V was trimmed by 0 bases and J by 7 bases, leaving 10 bases between them. CDR1 is SGHRS and CDR2 is YFSETQ in the germline V gene. CDR3 region: CASSLVGGSEKLFF. The DNA of the CDR3 is TGCGCCAGCAGCTTGGTTGGGGGGAGTGAAAAACTGTTTTTT.

The rearrangement joins TRBV7-8 to TRBJ2-7; 9 bases map to TRBD1. J gave up 4 bases and V 5 bases, and 6 bases lay outside the gene matches. Germline-derived CDR1 and CDR2 are SGHVS and FQNEAQ. The CDR3 length is 14 residues. The CDR3 coding sequence is TGTGCCAGCAGCCCACCCGGGACAGGGTACGAGCAGTACTTC. Its translation: CASSPPGTGYEQYF. Full variable domain (rest looked up from reference TRBV7-8 and TRBJ2-7): GAGVSQSPRYKVAKRGQDVALRCDPISGHVSLFWYQQALGQGPEFLTYFQNEAQLDKSGLPSDRFFAERPEGSVSTLKIQRTQQEDSAVYLCASSPPGTGYEQYFGPGTRLTVT.

This rearrangement joins TRBV14 to TRBJ2-5; maybe TRBD1 (6 bases). This CDR3 has 15 residues. From germline, CDR1 is SGHDN and CDR2 FVKESK. V lost 3 bases, J lost 4 bases, and 15 bases lay in between. DNA of the CDR3: TGTGCCAGCAGCCACAACAGGGCAGATGGAGAGACCCAGTACTTC. Amino acid sequence: CASSHNRADGETQYF.

The J gene is TRBJ2-2, the V gene TRBV5-1; TRBD2 is a possible D gene (5 bases). Looked up from germline, CDR1 is SGHRS and CDR2 is YFSETQ. V was cut by 4 bases and J by 1 base, with 14 bases left in between. The CDR3 extends over 16 amino acids. DNA of the CDR3: TGCGCCAGCAGCCCACAGAGTCGGGGGAACACCGGGGAGCTGTTTTTT. This translates into CASSPQSRGNTGELFF.

This rearrangement joins TRBV9 to TRBJ2-3; 9 nucleotides agree with TRBD1. Losses at the gene ends were 3 bases for V and 6 bases for J; bases not matched to a gene: 2. The CDR3 spans 13 residues. Germline V lookup: CDR1 SGDLS, CDR2 YYNGEE. CDR3 coding DNA: TGTGCCAGCAGCGGGACAGGGGCCGATACGCAGTATTTT. As protein: CASSGTGADTQYF.

This clone was observed a single time. The CDR3 sequence: CASSYLAGGADTQYF. The CDR3 DNA follows: TGTGCCAGTAGTTATCTAGCGGGAGGGGCAGATACGCAGTATTTT. The rearrangement links TRBV19 to TRBJ2-3, with 12 nucleotides matching TRBD2. Unmatched junction bases numbered 4, after V lost 5 bases and J lost 4 bases. The CDR3 covers 15 residues. The germline V gene has CDR1 LNHDA and CDR2 SQIVND (reference sequence). Supplemented by reference TRBV19 and TRBJ2-3, the full variable domain reads DGGITQSPKYLFRKEGQNVTLSCEQNLNHDAMYWYRQDPGQGLRLIYYSQIVNDFQKGDIAEGYSVSREKKESFPLTVTSAQKNPTAFYLCASSYLAGGADTQYFGPGTRLTVL.

V gene TRBV28 combines with J gene TRBJ2-5, with 7 positions matching TRBD2. Germline V CDR1 and CDR2: MDHEN, SYDVKM. J was trimmed by 2 bases and V by 4 bases; bases with no gene match: 10. The CDR3 is 16 residues long. This CDR3 reads CASSSSGAGDQETQYF. CDR3 in DNA: TGTGCCAGCAGTTCTAGCGGAGCCGGGGATCAAGAGACCCAGTACTTC. The full variable domain, rest sourced from reference TRBV28 and TRBJ2-5, is DVKVTQSSRYLVKRTGEKVFLECVQDMDHENMFWYRQDPGLGLRLIYFSYDVKMKEKGDIPEGYSVSREKKERFSLILESASTNQTSMYLCASSSSGAGDQETQYFGPGTRLLVL.

The chain recombines TRBV7-9 with TRBJ2-7, with TRBD1 identical over 8 bases. V lost 5 bases and J lost 3; bases outside the gene matches: 12. Germline CDR1 SEHNR, CDR2 FQNEAQ (reference sequence). This CDR3 is built from 16 residues. The CDR3 sequence is CASSKQLTGAFYEQYF. The CDR3 region has the DNA TGTGCCAGCAGCAAACAACTGACAGGGGCTTTCTACGAGCAGTACTTC. The full variable domain, with the rest looked up from reference TRBV7-9 and TRBJ2-7, is DTGVSQNPRHKITKRGQNVTFRCDPISEHNRLYWYRQTLGQGPEFLTYFQNEAQLEKSRLLSDRFSAERPKGSFSTLEIQRTEQGDSAMYLCASSKQLTGAFYEQYFGPGTRLTVT.

The chain combines TRBV5-6 with TRBJ2-5; tentatively, D is TRBD2 (6 bases). Germline CDR1 SGHDT, CDR2 YYEEEE. The CDR3 contains 15 residues. Trimming shortened V by 2 bases and J by 2 bases, and 13 bases separated the two germline ends. CDR3 sequence (DNA): TGTGCCAGCAGCTTTCTGGCTAGCGATCAAGAGACCCAGTACTTC. Its protein is CASSFLASDQETQYF.